This T cell receptor (beta chain) was identified during a study of cytomegalovirus exposure and HLA in healthy donors (dated by TCRdb to 2017 to 2019). Concerning the study at large: According to an earlier analysis of 587 of the donors, 150 million to 200 million T cells yielded roughly 110 million unique TCR beta sequences and about 280 Gb of sequence data. Roughly 300 gigabases of sequencing data and approximately 93 million unique TCR sequences were included in an early release covering several hundred HLA-typed donors. The genetic ancestry cluster associated with self-reported Caucasian donors included around four fifths of the approximately 430 genotyped donors. The aim of the study was to test whether cataloging public T cell receptors could identify signatures of past pathogen exposure. The T cell repertoires of some 670 subjects were profiled by immunosequencing and related to cytomegalovirus serostatus. In addition to the first cohort of hundreds of subjects, a separate validation cohort of approximately 130 different subjects was used. To predict cytomegalovirus infection status, the study brought together high-throughput TCR immunosequencing, statistical association of individual TCRs with disease status, and machine learning. In a later analysis, previously published TCR beta repertoires from 666 donors were re-analyzed and high-resolution HLA genotyping was added so that TCR occurrence patterns could be studied. Rather than drawing on any new phenotypic data, the later analysis identified candidate immune exposures from TCR beta sequences and the way those sequences occurred across donors. An earlier analysis of 587 of the donors used high-throughput TCR beta sequencing to judge whether each TCR beta V gene segment behaved as functional or pseudogenic. Donor age, sex, ethnicity and CMV serostatus were compiled alongside the repertoire data. A later genetic analysis used genome-wide SNP genotypes for about three fifths of the 666 donors, treating that subset as a discovery cohort. Every repertoire in the discovery cohort had been generated on one and the same sequencing platform. HLA typing included class I and class II loci at four-digit resolution. The number of donors typed differed by locus, with roughly 629-640 for A, B, C, DRB1 and DQB1, more than 500 for DQA1, about 610 for DPA1, and around 460 for DPB1. About 5 DR-DQ haplotypes were handled as single units for association and clustering, since linkage in the cohort was strong. Across under 500 genotyped donors of the cohort, an average of about 240,000 unique TCR beta nucleotide sequences per donor were sequenced, and 15% to 20% of those sequences were non-productive. Overall study outcomes, separate from this receptor: In a later analysis, the rate of TCR association differed among HLA loci, with DRB1 alleles having the most associated TCRs and HLA-C alleles having the fewest. Several of the top co-occurrence clusters appeared to be linked to parvovirus B19, influenza, CMV and Epstein-Barr virus, according to a later analysis. Because some donors lacked HLA typing at each locus, the association tests relied only on the typed subset. In a later analysis, HLA-associated TCR beta chains showed more clonal expansion and lower generation probabilities than non-associated chains that were equally common. A later analysis associated about 17,000 TCR beta sequences with specific HLA alleles at a false discovery rate of 0.05. The only immune exposure information available for the cohort was CMV serostatus. A cluster of highly shared sequence variants was judged likely to represent a technical artifact of the sequencing pipeline. The authors suggested that the approach could potentially be extended to other disease states and immunological phenotypes. V-gene and J-gene trimming of TCR beta chains was associated with a missense DCLRE1C variant in a later genetic analysis, and the association was replicated in an independent cohort. Sequencing depth was assumed to be roughly uniform across donors in the presence/absence analyses, though that assumption may not hold. When HLA alleles, especially DR and DQ, strongly co-occurred, attributing TCR associations to individual alleles was difficult. In an earlier analysis of some 550 of the donors, most TCR beta V segments were observed in productive rearrangements about 87% or about 30% of the time, broadly matching IMGT annotations. A total of about 180 TCR beta chains were listed by the study as associated with cytomegalovirus. According to a later genetic analysis, donors in an Asian-associated ancestry cluster had fewer N-insertions in productive TCRs than the approximately 610-donor mean. In both the original and validation cohorts, the classifier was reported to diagnose cytomegalovirus status with high specificity and sensitivity. Correlated functional status among segregating V segments might be attributable to linkage disequilibrium, but an unknown experimental factor could not be ruled out. A few of the identified cytomegalovirus-associated TCR beta chains were confirmed in vitro to be specific for cytomegalovirus antigens. Most TCR sequences were observed very rarely across donors, whereas some public TCRs were present in many individuals. A further reported finding was that TCR beta sequences accurately predicted the HLA-A and HLA-B alleles for most subjects in the first cohort. This cohort had only TCR beta chains sequenced, and the lack of alpha or paired-chain data limited which features could be detected. Because the 87-base-pair reads could not distinguish some IMGT-functional V segments, including TRBV6-2 and TRBV6-3, those segments were excluded. Seventeen rarely observed V segments, including chromosome 9 orphons, were excluded from the earlier analysis of approximately 500 of the donors because counts were too low. In a later analysis, most CMV-associated TCR beta chains were found to appear HLA-restricted, with HLA associations seemingly driven largely by CMV exposure.

From its cysteine to its phenylalanine, the CDR3 spans 14 amino acids. The CDR3 DNA has 42 bases and is translated from base 1. Trimming leaves V shorter by 3 bases and J shorter by 5 bases, with the junction holding 5 bases beyond the gene matches. The germline V gene (reference sequence) specifies GTSNPN as CDR1 and SVGIG as CDR2. The library came from the immunoSEQ multiplex PCR assay. For the multiplex PCR, a mixture combining 60 forward primers for TCR Vbeta segments and 13 reverse primers for TCR Jbeta segments was used. A multiplex PCR assay on genomic DNA amplified the CDR3 region of rearranged TCR beta genes. The Illumina HiSeq System was used to sequence the amplified TCR beta libraries as 87-base-pair reads. The original methods were these. A later analysis counted approximately 84 million unique TCR beta chains across the 650 to 800 repertoires, and roughly 11 million of these chains were shared by at least two donors. Raw reads were error-corrected and collapsed into unique sequences with a nearest-neighbor algorithm that merged closely related sequences to remove PCR and sequencing errors. To assign V, D and J gene segments, CDR3 sequences were aligned to IMGT reference sequences. Each retained sequence needed at least a six-nucleotide match to both a V gene segment and a J gene segment. Rearrangements were classified as productive when the CDR3 lacked stop codons and remained in frame with V and J, and all other rearrangements were classified as non-productive. Following IMGT convention, CDR3 was defined as the stretch from the second conserved V-encoded cysteine to the conserved J-encoded phenylalanine. The earlier analysis of 587 of the donors excluded sequences that lacked an unambiguous match to a single V gene segment. An earlier analysis of around 600 of the donors classified V segments as functional when productive rearrangements were above 56.7% and as segregating when the standard deviation between donors was above 5%. A statistical classification framework was built to diagnose cytomegalovirus status from the catalog of TCR beta chain sequences. A later analysis assigned V and J genes by comparing TCR nucleotide sequences with IMGT/GENE-DB human TR gene sequences. Using the TCRdist pipeline, a later analysis assigned CDR3 sequences along with most-parsimonious VDJ recombination scenarios. In a later analysis, each TCR beta chain was defined by its CDR3 amino acid sequence together with its V-gene family, and reads without a unique V-gene family were excluded. As a way to deal with suspected cross-contamination and a sequencing artifact, a later analysis dropped 450 to 600 nucleotide sequences that were highly shared and had low generation probability. A later analysis calculated a clonal expansion index for each public chain from normalized within-repertoire ranks of inferred template counts. In a later analysis, generation probabilities were computed using a VDJ recombination model fitted to out-of-frame rearrangements, and the results were checked against IGoR. A later analysis scored TCR-TCR, TCR-HLA and TCR-CMV co-occurrence with hypergeometric tests, applying a repertoire-size bias correction to TCR pairs. In a later analysis, false discovery rates were estimated by permuting HLA or CMV assignments 20 times. In a later analysis, co-occurring TCRs were grouped using DBSCAN, with TCRdist sequence similarity added in when clustering inside HLA-allele-positive subsets. For co-occurrence clustering, repertoires with fewer than 30,000 or more than 120,000 public chains were excluded, along with several repertoires with anomalous nucleotide sharing. Here the immuneACCESS table is served through TCRdb, limited to in-frame sequences with V and J called. Missing clones are a known gap in these copies; in checked studies unresolved V genes cover under half, and the rest lacks a known reason. For V, J and clone size, that table is used; D and trimming come from the DNA. This sample's table carries 150,000 to 200,000 clones. The ten largest clones capture about 6.8% of the sample.

The cohort was made up of 666 healthy bone marrow donors. All cohort members were sampled while nominally healthy, although unrecorded immune exposures were likely present. The donor was CMV seronegative and was included in the group of several hundred seronegative cohort members. Every donor gave a peripheral blood sample, and the peripheral blood mononuclear cells from that sample were used for TCR beta sequencing. Genomic DNA was extracted from the blood cell samples with the Qiagen DNeasy Blood Extraction Kit. A note on this clone: There is no known antigen for this receptor.

Here the chain combines TRBV30 and TRBJ1-2; the central 11 bases match TRBD1. Sequencing was done on a sample of PBMCs. The clonotype originates from a man between 25 and 39 years old in good health and CMV-seronegative. CDR3 region: CAWRTGQGGYGYTF. At the DNA level, the sequence is TGTGCCTGGAGAACGGGACAGGGGGGGTATGGCTACACCTTC.